A single TCR beta chain is shown here with its context. Its target is unknown. Unexposed donor CD4+ T cells date from 2011-2018, before the COVID-19 pandemic. After roughly ten days of culture, CD4+ T cells were isolated. Between the trimmed V and J ends, which lost 5 bases and 4 bases, there was a span of 14 bases. CDR3 length: 14 residues. Per germline, CDR1 SGHTA and CDR2 FQGNSA. Clones were sequenced by immunoSEQ multiplex PCR, and TCRdb holds only the in-frame ones, with some missing. The sample includes approximately 25,000 clones, 73% of them seen just once. The data stem from a study of CD4 T cells in relation to SARS-CoV-2 and coronaviruses.

This TCR was sampled from a human donor in good health. Sequencing was done on a sample of CD4+ T cells from PBMCs, cultured in vitro. This chain uses TRBV7-2 with TRBJ1-2; the D gene is possibly TRBD1 (5 bases). The CDR3 DNA reads as TGTGCCAGCAGCCCACGGGACCGCGGCTATGGCTACACCTTC. Encoded protein: CASSPRDRGYGYTF.